This T cell receptor (beta chain) was recovered during a study of blood T cell repertoires in COVID-19. The data were produced by immunoSEQ multiplex PCR, yet TCRdb's version contains in-frame clones alone and is incomplete. Here the sample spans roughly 330,000 clones, roughly 88% being singletons. The CDR3 is 14 residues long. J lost 5 bases, V lost 5 bases, and 4 bases had no gene match. Germline V CDR1 and CDR2: MNHEY, SMNVEV (reference sequence). The sequence came from a woman in her 50s with active or convalescent COVID-19. Input material: peripheral blood. V gene TRBV27 combines with J gene TRBJ2-1; 9 bases fit TRBD2. CDR3 loop: CASSVLAGDNEQFF. The CDR3 coding sequence is TGTGCCAGCAGTGTTTTAGCGGGAGACAATGAGCAGTTCTTC.